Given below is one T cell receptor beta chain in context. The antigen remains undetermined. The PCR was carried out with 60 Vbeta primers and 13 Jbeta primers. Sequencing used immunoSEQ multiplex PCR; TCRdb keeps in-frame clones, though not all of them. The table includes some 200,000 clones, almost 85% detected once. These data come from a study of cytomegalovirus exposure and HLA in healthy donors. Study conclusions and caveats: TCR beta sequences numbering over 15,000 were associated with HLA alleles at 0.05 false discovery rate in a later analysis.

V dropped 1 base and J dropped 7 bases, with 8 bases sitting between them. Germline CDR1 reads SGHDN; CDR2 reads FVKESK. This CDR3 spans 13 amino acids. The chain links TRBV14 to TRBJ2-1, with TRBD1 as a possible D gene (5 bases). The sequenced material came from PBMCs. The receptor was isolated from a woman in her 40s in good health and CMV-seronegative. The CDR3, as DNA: TGTGCCAGCAGCCAAGGCAGGGTTAATGAGCAGTTCTTC. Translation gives CASSQGRVNEQFF.